A single sample gave rise to the 29 T cell receptor beta chains below, sequenced in a study of sequential checkpoint blockade in melanoma. Treatment specified: randomized to nivolumab then ipilimumab (arm A) or the reverse (arm B). Profiled with immunoSEQ multiplex PCR; TCRdb holds only in-frame clones, not every one. The sample consists of approximately 10,000 clones, 45% to 60% of them appearing once. Source: CD8+ T cells sorted from blood (inferred from file names), taken from a patient given nivolumab and ipilimumab in sequence. The receptors shown here come from a human donor with melanoma.

By proportion, this clone is medium-sized. Other DNA sequences in the sample encode the same CDR3. This chain connects TRBV7-9 to TRBJ1-1; TRBD1 aligns across 7 bases. V trimming: 5 bases; J trimming: 3 bases; junction bases outside the gene matches: 3. The CDR3 is 13 residues long. CDR1 and CDR2 (germline): SEHNR, FQNEAQ (reference sequence). CDR3 sequence (DNA): TGTGCCAGCAGCCCCCAGGGGGACACTGAAGCTTTCTTT. It translates to CASSPQGDTEAFF. The complete variable domain, with remaining parts taken from reference TRBV7-9 and TRBJ1-1, reads DTGVSQNPRHKITKRGQNVTFRCDPISEHNRLYWYRQTLGQGPEFLTYFQNEAQLEKSRLLSDRFSAERPKGSFSTLEIQRTEQGDSAMYLCASSPQGDTEAFFGQGTRLTVV.

This chain joins TRBV9 and TRBJ2-1; D perhaps matches TRBD1 (6 bases). CDR3 length equals 16 residues. Germline V gives CDR1 SGDLS, CDR2 YYNGEE. V lost 3 bases and J 6 bases, leaving 19 bases between the germline ends. Written as DNA, the CDR3 is TGTGCCAGCAGCGATACAGGGTCCGAAAGGGGCAATGAGCAGTTCTTC. Protein: CASSDTGSERGNEQFF.

In this sample, this clone turned up a few times. The chain joins TRBV7-6 to TRBJ1-3; D ambiguous. V was cut by 0 bases and J by 0 bases, with 6 bases left in between. Germline values: CDR1 SGHVS, CDR2 FNYEAQ. This CDR3 region has 15 residues. The CDR3 reads CASSLASVSGNTIYF. Written as DNA, the CDR3 is TGTGCCAGCAGCTTAGCGTCTGTCTCTGGAAACACCATATATTTT. Combining the CDR3 with reference TRBV7-6 and TRBJ1-3 gives the whole variable domain GAGVSQSPRYKVTKRGQDVALRCDPISGHVSLYWYRQALGQGPEFLTYFNYEAQQDKSGLPNDRFSAERPEGSISTLTIQRTEQRDSAMYRCASSLASVSGNTIYFGEGSWLTVV.

A remark on this clone: At one end, the junction sequence differs from germline, possibly due to a read error. The rearrangement uses TRBV5-5 and TRBJ2-7; 10 bases align to TRBD2. The CDR3 totals 15 residues. Germline CDR1 SGHKS, CDR2 YYEKEE (reference sequence). CDR3 nucleotide sequence: TGTGCCAGCAGCCCCAGACTAGCGGGTACCTACGAGCAGCACTTC. Translation: CASSPRLAGTYEQHF. The full variable domain, completed using reference TRBV5-5 and TRBJ2-7, is DAGVTQSPTHLIKTRGQQVTLRCSPISGHKSVSWYQQVLGQGPQFIFQYYEKEERGRGNFPDRFSARQFPNYSSELNVNALLLGDSALYLCASSPRLAGTYEQHFGPGTRLTVT.

The chain combines TRBV7-6 with TRBJ1-6; possible D gene TRBD1, 5 bases. Trimming shortened V by 5 bases and J by 9 bases, and 20 bases separated the two germline ends. Germline V gene data show CDR1 as SGHVS and CDR2 as FNYEAQ. The CDR3 is made up of 16 amino acids. CDR3 bases: TGTGCCAGCAGCCCTTCAGGGCTGATGGTCGGTTCACCCCTCCACTTT. It encodes CASSPSGLMVGSPLHF. Full variable domain (missing parts from reference TRBV7-6 and TRBJ1-6): GAGVSQSPRYKVTKRGQDVALRCDPISGHVSLYWYRQALGQGPEFLTYFNYEAQQDKSGLPNDRFSAERPEGSISTLTIQRTEQRDSAMYRCASSPSGLMVGSPLHFGNGTRLTVT.

This chain uses TRBV6-5 with TRBJ2-7, with TRBD1 matching over 7 bases. In germline, CDR1 is MNHEY, CDR2 SVGAGI. CDR3 length equals 13 residues. V lost 0 bases, J lost 11 bases, and 7 bases stayed unmatched. The CDR3 is CASSYSSTQGEYF. The CDR3 nucleotides read TGTGCCAGCAGTTACTCGAGTACCCAGGGGGAGTACTTC.

The V call is TRBV27, the J call TRBJ2-1; D is possibly TRBD1 (5 bases). Germline V gene sequence: CDR1 MNHEY, CDR2 SMNVEV (reference sequence). CDR3 length: 13 residues. Trimming cost V 8 bases and J 4 bases, with 12 bases left between them. The CDR3 loop is CASRLQEYNEQFF. The CDR3 nucleotides are TGTGCCAGCCGTCTACAGGAGTACAATGAGCAGTTCTTC.

As concerns this clone: In the same sample, other DNA sequences code for this CDR3. This chain connects TRBV18 to TRBJ2-1; the D gene is possibly TRBD1 (5 bases). This CDR3 spans 13 amino acids. Per the germline V gene, CDR1 is KGHSH and CDR2 is LQKENI. Trimming removed 3 bases from V and 4 bases from J, with 7 bases in between. CDR3: CASSPTGYNEQFF. The CDR3 nucleotides read TGTGCCAGCTCACCCACAGGTTACAATGAGCAGTTCTTC. The entire variable domain, with the rest obtained from reference TRBV18 and TRBJ2-1, is as follows: NAGVMQNPRHLVRRRGQEARLRCSPMKGHSHVYWYRQLPEEGLKFMVYLQKENIIDESGMPKERFSAEFPKEGPSILRIQQVVRGDSAAYFCASSPTGYNEQFFGPGTRLTVL.

This clone was counted a few times. The gene calls are TRBV4-3 and TRBJ2-7, with D possibly TRBD1 on 7 matching bases. Looked up from germline, CDR1 is LGHNA and CDR2 is YSLEER. Trimming stripped 0 bases from V and 2 bases from J, with 11 bases between. The CDR3 consists of 15 residues. The CDR3 nucleotides read TGCGCCAGCAGCCAAGAGCCAGGGGGGACCTACGAGCAGTACTTC. It codes for CASSQEPGGTYEQYF.

This chain links TRBV9 with TRBJ1-1; D remains ambiguous. The germline gives CDR1 SGDLS, CDR2 YYNGEE. Trimming removed 0 bases from V and 4 bases from J, with 10 bases in between. The CDR3 is 14 amino acids. CDR3 nucleotides: TGTGCCAGCAGCGTAGCTTCCAGAGGCACTGAAGCTTTCTTT. Its translation: CASSVASRGTEAFF.

This clone qualifies as medium-sized. This chain joins TRBV28 and TRBJ1-1; 9 nucleotides match TRBD1. V shed 5 bases, J shed 0 bases, and the junction held 7 bases outside the gene matches. The CDR3 is 16 residues long. Germline V gene data show CDR1 as MDHEN and CDR2 as SYDVKM. CDR3 in DNA: TGTGCCAGCAGTCCGACAGGGGGAATTATGAACACTGAAGCTTTCTTT. Translating gives CASSPTGGIMNTEAFF.

A single count supports this clone. The rearrangement uses TRBV9 and TRBJ1-3; the match to TRBD1 covers 7 bases. There are 15 residues in the CDR3. Germline V gene lookup returns CDR1 SGDLS and CDR2 YYNGEE. V was pared by 0 bases and J by 6 bases, with 6 bases of the junction left unmatched. This CDR3 is CASSVGGTATNTIYF. CDR3 DNA: TGTGCCAGCAGCGTAGGAGGGACAGCAACAAACACCATATATTTT.

The V gene is TRBV7-6, the J gene TRBJ2-7; D call uncertain. This CDR3 is 13 amino acids long. Germline-derived CDR1 and CDR2 are SGHVS and FNYEAQ. Trimming cost V 3 bases and J 7 bases, with 13 bases left between them. The CDR3 DNA reads as TGTGCCAGCAGCTTGGCCGGGTCGATGGAGCAGTACTTC. Protein: CASSLAGSMEQYF.

The table lists this clone with a few counts. The CDR3 nucleotides read TGTGCCAGCAGTTTAGCGACAGGGGCCTACGAGCAGTACTTC. It encodes CASSLATGAYEQYF. The rearrangement uses TRBV27 and TRBJ2-7, with TRBD1 matching over 8 bases. Germline CDR1 MNHEY, CDR2 SMNVEV (reference sequence). V shed 2 bases and J 2 bases; nucleotides not matched to a gene: 2. The CDR3 is 14 residues long.

This sequence joins TRBV6-4 and TRBJ2-1; the D gene is possibly TRBD2 (5 bases). V lost 0 bases, J lost 5 bases, and 5 bases lay in between. Germline CDR1 and CDR2: MRHNA and SNTAGT. This CDR3 spans 13 amino acids. This chain's CDR3 is CASSDSTNNEQFF. The CDR3 nucleotides read TGTGCCAGCAGTGACTCGACTAACAATGAGCAGTTCTTC.

The CDR3 spells CASSQDPTGGNTEAFF. The CDR3 coding sequence is TGCGCCAGCAGCCAAGATCCGACAGGGGGCAACACTGAAGCTTTCTTT. The chain carries TRBV4-3 and TRBJ1-1, with 10 nucleotides matching TRBD1. The CDR3 is made up of 16 amino acids. Per germline, CDR1 LGHNA and CDR2 YSLEER. The V gene end was trimmed by 0 bases and the J gene end by 2 bases; junction bases not matched to a gene: 3.

The chain recombines TRBV9 with TRBJ2-7, with D possibly TRBD2 on 5 matching bases. Germline assignment: CDR1 SGDLS and CDR2 YYNGEE. The CDR3 sequence is 14 residues long. The V end was cut by 3 bases, the J end by 0 bases, with 10 bases between. The CDR3 nucleotides read TGTGCCAGCAGCGCCGGACTCACCTCCTACGAGCAGTACTTC. Translating it yields CASSAGLTSYEQYF.

This clone was seen a handful of times. This chain joins TRBV7-8 and TRBJ2-3; 7 nucleotides agree with TRBD1. The germline gives CDR1 SGHVS, CDR2 FQNEAQ. The CDR3 consists of 16 residues. The V segment lost 2 bases and the J segment 0 bases; nucleotides outside the gene matches: 5. The CDR3 sequence: CASSLLAGGSTDTQYF. The DNA for the CDR3 is TGTGCCAGCAGCTTATTGGCAGGGGGAAGCACAGATACGCAGTATTTT.

This clone was recorded once. The J gene is TRBJ2-7, the V gene TRBV4-2; 12 bases agree with TRBD2. J was trimmed by 2 bases and V by 5 bases; bases with no gene match: 7. The V gene's germline CDR1 is LGHNA and CDR2 YNFKEQ. The CDR3 is 16 residues long. CDR3 DNA: TGTGCCAGCAGCGCCCGGACTAGCGGGGACCCCTACGAGCAGTACTTC. Protein sequence: CASSARTSGDPYEQYF.

The CDR3 region is CASSLERLAGVDEQFF. The CDR3 nucleotides are TGTGCCAGCAGTTTAGAGAGACTAGCGGGAGTAGATGAGCAGTTCTTC. This chain connects TRBV27 to TRBJ2-1; 12 bases are a match to TRBD2. The CDR3 is made up of 16 amino acids. The junction had 7 bases not matched to a gene; V was cut back by 2 bases and J by 8 bases. Germline V gives CDR1 MNHEY, CDR2 SMNVEV (reference sequence).

This chain joins TRBV7-8 and TRBJ2-5; D perhaps matches TRBD1 (6 bases). The CDR3 runs to 12 residues. Trimming removed 5 bases from V and 7 bases from J, with 11 bases in between. Germline CDR1 SGHVS, CDR2 FQNEAQ. CDR3 DNA sequence: TGTGCCAGCAGCCCGGACAGCGGGACCCAGTACTTC. Its protein product is CASSPDSGTQYF.

The gene calls are TRBV6-6 and TRBJ2-7; TRBD1 matches 7 bases. Germline-derived CDR1 and CDR2 are MNHNY and SVGAGI (reference sequence). Unmatched junction bases numbered 2, after V lost 0 bases and J lost 3 bases. The CDR3 loop spans 14 amino acids. The CDR3 coding sequence is TGTGCCAGCAGTTACTCACGACAGGGCTACGAGCAGTACTTC. It is translated as CASSYSRQGYEQYF.

The gene calls are TRBV7-9 and TRBJ2-2; weak D call: TRBD1 (7 bases). V dropped 6 bases and J dropped 0 bases, with 11 bases sitting between them. The CDR3 runs to 15 residues. Germline loops: CDR1 SEHNR, CDR2 FQNEAQ (reference sequence). The CDR3 region is CASRRRGANTGELFF. The DNA of the CDR3 is TGTGCCAGCAGGCGCAGGGGGGCGAACACCGGGGAGCTGTTTTTT. The full variable domain, with the rest looked up from reference TRBV7-9 and TRBJ2-2, is DTGVSQNPRHKITKRGQNVTFRCDPISEHNRLYWYRQTLGQGPEFLTYFQNEAQLEKSRLLSDRFSAERPKGSFSTLEIQRTEQGDSAMYLCASRRRGANTGELFFGEGSRLTVL.

The V gene is TRBV7-6, the J gene TRBJ2-3; the D gene is possibly TRBD2 (7 bases). The germline CDR1 and CDR2 sequences are SGHVS and FNYEAQ. V was pared by 1 base and J by 4 bases, with 12 bases between. This CDR3 spans 15 amino acids. CDR3 region: CASSLGGGPADTQYF. Here the CDR3 DNA reads TGTGCCAGCAGCTTAGGGGGGGGGCCGGCAGATACGCAGTATTTT.

In its sample, this clone was seen a few times. V usage is TRBV6-5 and J usage is TRBJ1-6; no clear D gene. The CDR3 consists of 14 residues. V dropped 5 bases and J dropped 7 bases, with 12 bases sitting between them. Germline CDR1 and CDR2: MNHEY and SVGAGI. The CDR3 is CASSGNQENSPLHF. The DNA of the CDR3 is TGTGCCAGCAGTGGCAACCAAGAAAATTCACCCCTCCACTTT.

This clone was seen a handful of times. The chain recombines TRBV7-8 with TRBJ1-1; 7 bases fit TRBD1. This CDR3 is 15 amino acids long. Germline CDR1 and CDR2: SGHVS and FQNEAQ. Trimming took 5 bases from V and 0 from J; bases not matched to a gene: 6. CDR3 amino acids: CASSAWDSLNTEAFF. In nucleotides, the CDR3 is TGTGCCAGCAGCGCTTGGGACAGCTTGAACACTGAAGCTTTCTTT. The entire variable domain, with the rest obtained from reference TRBV7-8 and TRBJ1-1, is as follows: GAGVSQSPRYKVAKRGQDVALRCDPISGHVSLFWYQQALGQGPEFLTYFQNEAQLDKSGLPSDRFFAERPEGSVSTLKIQRTQQEDSAVYLCASSAWDSLNTEAFFGQGTRLTVV.

V is TRBV4-1 and J is TRBJ2-7, with 10 bases aligning to TRBD1. Trimming cost V 2 bases and J 5 bases; bases outside gene matches: 6. The CDR3 spans 15 residues. The germline V gene has CDR1 MGHRA and CDR2 YSYEKL. CDR3: CASSQPGTGVNEQYF. In nucleotides, the CDR3 is TGCGCCAGCAGCCAACCCGGGACAGGGGTCAACGAGCAGTACTTC.

CDR3 in DNA: TGCACCAGCAGCCACCTTTCGGATACGCAGTATTTT. It yields the protein CTSSHLSDTQYF. The V and J genes are TRBV1 and TRBJ2-3; whether TRBD2, the table's D call, matches the DNA was not checked. TRBV1 is tagged as a pseudogene. The CDR3 is 12 amino acids.

This chain connects TRBV6-6 to TRBJ2-7, with 10 bases lining up with TRBD2. The CDR3 is made up of 15 amino acids. Trimming cost V 6 bases and J 5 bases; bases outside gene matches: 10. Germline V gene lookup returns CDR1 MNHNY and CDR2 SVGAGI (reference sequence). The CDR3 spells CASSPAAGGPDEQYF. As DNA, the CDR3 is TGTGCCAGCAGCCCCGCAGCGGGGGGGCCAGACGAGCAGTACTTC.